This is a list of T cell receptor beta chains from one sample in a study of CD8 T cells in ankylosing spondylitis. One entry per CDR3 protein results from TCRdb running MiXCR on the 5' RACE reads. The sample yields just over 150,000 distinct CDR3 sequences, around 18% seen once. Sequenced material: blood, either unsorted or a sorted T cell fraction (not recorded which). The receptors were sampled from a male donor with ankylosing spondylitis or in good health (not recorded which). Each CDR3 is given without its conserved first and last residue. Each record gives: V gene, CDR3 protein.

v_gene: TRBV7-7; CDR3aa: ASSLAKDRVNTGELF
v_gene: TRBV9; CDR3aa: ASKGQGVTDTQY
v_gene: TRBV10-3; CDR3aa: AISESGWETQY
v_gene: TRBV20-1; CDR3aa: SAGAGTSVTYSYEQY
v_gene: TRBV5-1; CDR3aa: ASSLLGGFEAF
v_gene: TRBV5-1; CDR3aa: ASSLDREGDEQF
v_gene: TRBV19; CDR3aa: ASSAGPGGYNEQF
v_gene: TRBV5-1; CDR3aa: ASSLNDPGYEQY
v_gene: TRBV27; CDR3aa: ASSTSFEQY
v_gene: TRBV12-3/TRBV12-4; CDR3aa: ASSFASSNQPQH
v_gene: TRBV6-5; CDR3aa: ASSYPTGTMNTEAF
v_gene: TRBV29-1; CDR3aa: SATKGVYQETQY
v_gene: TRBV30; CDR3aa: AWSPGGLSNQPQH
v_gene: TRBV28; CDR3aa: ASSRGLAGGVETQY
v_gene: TRBV20-1; CDR3aa: SARAGGTSGVTGELF
v_gene: TRBV11-2; CDR3aa: ASSSYSGTANQETQY
v_gene: TRBV6-4; CDR3aa: ASSATGGQPQH
v_gene: TRBV28; CDR3aa: ASSPLGGYNEQF
v_gene: TRBV21-1; CDR3aa: ASSKAQGTQY
v_gene: TRBV28; CDR3aa: ASTTTGQGRSYEQY
v_gene: TRBV5-4; CDR3aa: ASSSGGYGYT
v_gene: TRBV6-5; CDR3aa: ASSYSVPNAGELF
v_gene: TRBV10-3; CDR3aa: AVPFRGGDSYNEQF
v_gene: TRBV5-1; CDR3aa: ASSRQGLVYEQY
v_gene: TRBV12-3/TRBV12-4; CDR3aa: ASYLTGTKNIQY
v_gene: TRBV30; CDR3aa: AWSATGLPQY
v_gene: TRBV5-1; CDR3aa: ASSLADTGELF
v_gene: TRBV6-4; CDR3aa: ASSDSPRLGGSYNSPLH
v_gene: TRBV20-1; CDR3aa: SARDPGLEYTGELF
v_gene: TRBV20-1; CDR3aa: SAPLGPSYNEQF
v_gene: TRBV28; CDR3aa: ASSPPHWGRPGANEKLF
v_gene: TRBV29-1; CDR3aa: SAVQVDEQF
v_gene: TRBV9; CDR3aa: ASSPGEETQY
v_gene: TRBV20-1; CDR3aa: SASGDNEEQF
v_gene: TRBV28; CDR3aa: ASKVGREDEQY
v_gene: TRBV5-1; CDR3aa: ASSLTDRAYNEQF
v_gene: TRBV20-1; CDR3aa: SASLAGVRDTQY
v_gene: TRBV5-1; CDR3aa: ASSSSGSTDTQY
v_gene: TRBV7-9; CDR3aa: ASSGGLRSNEQF
v_gene: TRBV5-1; CDR3aa: ASSLAREQY
v_gene: TRBV12-3/TRBV12-4; CDR3aa: ASNPTGVGNQPQH
v_gene: TRBV19; CDR3aa: ASSSGLAQSLAKNIQY
v_gene: TRBV3-1; CDR3aa: ASSQISGGEKLF
v_gene: TRBV7-8; CDR3aa: ASSLVVGSQETQY
v_gene: TRBV28; CDR3aa: ASVMPGQGEEKLF
v_gene: TRBV28; CDR3aa: ASSDRQGASYEQY
v_gene: TRBV24-1; CDR3aa: ATSDYTSGQETQY
v_gene: TRBV5-1; CDR3aa: ASSLAESPYEQY
v_gene: TRBV7-8; CDR3aa: ASSPEGLAGGTYEQY
v_gene: TRBV2; CDR3aa: ASIEPGDRDNEQF